This TCR beta chain emerged from a study of blood T cell repertoires in COVID-19. Study-level information: Both acute and convalescent COVID-19 samples were obtained from the United States, Italy and Spain. PBMCs, B-cell-depleted T cells, or T cells provided the cDNA or gDNA that made up the material.

Per the study methods: Reference gene primer amplification gave estimated nucleated cell counts. The protocol was immunoSEQ multiplex PCR, while the TCRdb copy is restricted to in-frame clones and leaves out a portion. The V and J calls and clone size were taken over from that table, and D and trimming were inferred from the DNA. The sample holds some 150,000 clones, 85% seen once. The CDR3 runs to 17 residues. Germline V CDR1 and CDR2: SGHRS, YFSETQ. After removal of 4 bases from V and 5 bases from J, the junction contained 18 bases not matched to a gene. The sequencing sample was made of peripheral blood. V usage is TRBV5-1 and J usage is TRBJ2-7, with 7 bases matching TRBD2. The sequence was collected from a man aged 45 to 65 with acute or convalescent COVID-19. As DNA, the CDR3 is TGCGCCAGCAGCGGATTTATAGCGGGCAATCCGTCCAACGAGCAGTACTTC. Encoded protein: CASSGFIAGNPSNEQYF.